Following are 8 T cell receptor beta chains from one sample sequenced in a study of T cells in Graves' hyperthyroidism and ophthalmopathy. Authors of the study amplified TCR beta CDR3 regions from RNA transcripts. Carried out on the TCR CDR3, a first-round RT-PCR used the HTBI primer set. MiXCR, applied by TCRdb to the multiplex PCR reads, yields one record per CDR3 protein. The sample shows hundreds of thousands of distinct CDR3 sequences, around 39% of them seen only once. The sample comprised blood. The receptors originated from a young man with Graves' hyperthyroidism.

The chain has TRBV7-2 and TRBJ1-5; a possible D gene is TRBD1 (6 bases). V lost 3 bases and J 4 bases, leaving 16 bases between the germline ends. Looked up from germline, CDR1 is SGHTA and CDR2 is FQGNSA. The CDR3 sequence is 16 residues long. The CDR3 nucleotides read TGTGCCAGCAGCTTGGCGGGGGGCATTTGGAATCAGCCCCAGCATTTT. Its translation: CASSLAGGIWNQPQHF.

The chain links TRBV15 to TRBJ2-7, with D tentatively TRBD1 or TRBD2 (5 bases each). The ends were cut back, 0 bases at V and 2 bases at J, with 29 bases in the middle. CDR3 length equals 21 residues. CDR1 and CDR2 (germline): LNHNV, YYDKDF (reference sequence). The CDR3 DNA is TGTGCCACCAGCAGAGAGTCCTACAAACGGTACGGGACGCTGCTTACCTACGAGCAGTACTTC. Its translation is CATSRESYKRYGTLLTYEQYF.

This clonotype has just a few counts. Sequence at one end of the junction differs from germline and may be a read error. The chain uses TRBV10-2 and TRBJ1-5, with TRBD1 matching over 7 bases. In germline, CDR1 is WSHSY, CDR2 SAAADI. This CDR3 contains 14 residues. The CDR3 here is CASSTGDRNQPQHF. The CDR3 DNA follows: TGTGCCAGCAGTACAGGGGATCGCAATCAGCCCCAGCATTTT.

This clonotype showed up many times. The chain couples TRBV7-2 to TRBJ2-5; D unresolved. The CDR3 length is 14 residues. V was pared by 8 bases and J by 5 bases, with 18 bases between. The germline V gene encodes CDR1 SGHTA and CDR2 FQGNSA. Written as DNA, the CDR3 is TGTGCCAGCGCCCGAACGGTTGCTGCTGAGACCCAGTACTTC. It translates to CASARTVAAETQYF.

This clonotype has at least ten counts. CDR3 residues: CASHSGELFF. The CDR3 DNA reads as TGTGCCAGTCACTCCGGGGAGCTGTTTTTT. The chain combines TRBV19 with TRBJ2-2; no reliable D call. The CDR3 is 10 amino acids. Germline loops: CDR1 LNHDA, CDR2 SQIVND (reference sequence). Trimming pared 8 bases from V and 6 bases from J, leaving 4 bases between. The full variable domain, its missing parts supplied by reference TRBV19 and TRBJ2-2, is DGGITQSPKYLFRKEGQNVTLSCEQNLNHDAMYWYRQDPGQGLRLIYYSQIVNDFQKGDIAEGYSVSREKKESFPLTVTSAQKNPTAFYLCASHSGELFFGEGSRLTVL.

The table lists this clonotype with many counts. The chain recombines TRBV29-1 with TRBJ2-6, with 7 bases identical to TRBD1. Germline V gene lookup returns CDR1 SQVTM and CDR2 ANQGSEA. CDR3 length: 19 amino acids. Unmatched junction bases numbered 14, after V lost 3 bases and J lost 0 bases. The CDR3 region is CSVDTPGQGGLSGANVLTF. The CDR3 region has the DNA TGCAGCGTTGACACTCCGGGACAAGGGGGCCTCTCTGGGGCCAACGTCCTGACTTTC. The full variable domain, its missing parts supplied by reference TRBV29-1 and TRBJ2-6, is SAVISQKPSRDICQRGTSLTIQCQVDSQVTMMFWYRQQPGQSLTLIATANQGSEATYESGFVIDKFPISRPNLTFSTLTVSNMSPEDSSIYLCSVDTPGQGGLSGANVLTFGAGSRLTVL.

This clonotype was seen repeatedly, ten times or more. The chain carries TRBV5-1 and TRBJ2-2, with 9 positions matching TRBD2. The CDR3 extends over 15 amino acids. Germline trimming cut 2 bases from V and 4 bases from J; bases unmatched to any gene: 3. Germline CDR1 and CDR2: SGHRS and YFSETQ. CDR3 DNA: TGCGCCAGCAGCTTAGAGCGGGGGGCCACCGGGGAGCTGTTTTTT. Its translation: CASSLERGATGELFF.

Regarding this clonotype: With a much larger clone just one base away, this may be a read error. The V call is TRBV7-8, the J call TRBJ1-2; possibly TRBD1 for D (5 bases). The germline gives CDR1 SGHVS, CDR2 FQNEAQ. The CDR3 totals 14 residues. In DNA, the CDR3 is TGCACCAGCAGCCAAGATGCAGGGAACTATGGCTACACCTTC. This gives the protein CTSSQDAGNYGYTF.